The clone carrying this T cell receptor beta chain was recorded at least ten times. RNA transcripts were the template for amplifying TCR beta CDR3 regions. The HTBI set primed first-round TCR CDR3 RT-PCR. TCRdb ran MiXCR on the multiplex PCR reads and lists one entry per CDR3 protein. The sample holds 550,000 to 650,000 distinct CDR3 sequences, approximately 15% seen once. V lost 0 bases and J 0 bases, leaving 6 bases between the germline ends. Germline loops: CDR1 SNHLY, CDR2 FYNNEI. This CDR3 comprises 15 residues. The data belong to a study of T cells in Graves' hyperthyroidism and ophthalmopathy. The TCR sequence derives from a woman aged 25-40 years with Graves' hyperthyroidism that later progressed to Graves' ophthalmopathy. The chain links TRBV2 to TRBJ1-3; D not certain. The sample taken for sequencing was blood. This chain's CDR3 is CASSEAARSGNTIYF. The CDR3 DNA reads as TGTGCCAGCAGTGAAGCGGCACGCTCTGGAAACACCATATATTTT.